The clone carrying this TCR beta chain was counted once. Unmatched junction bases numbered 12, after V lost 4 bases and J lost 8 bases. CDR1 SGDLS and CDR2 YYNGEE come from the germline V gene. The CDR3 totals 15 residues. The sample is drawn from a study of blood T cells in healthy people across ages. A J-beta primer mix and a sample-barcoded 5' primer were used in a second PCR of about 7 to 11 cycles. In TCRdb, the 5' RACE reads were re-called with MiXCR into one record per CDR3 protein. The table has a few hundred thousand distinct CDR3 sequences, less than 30% seen once; the top ten hold approximately 29%.

V usage is TRBV9 and J usage is TRBJ1-2; 9 positions agree with TRBD1. Sequenced sample: blood. The receptor was isolated from a woman in her 70s in good health. CDR3 amino acids: CASSPVLTGGDGYTF. CDR3 coding DNA: TGTGCCAGCAGCCCAGTACTCACAGGGGGCGACGGCTACACCTTC.